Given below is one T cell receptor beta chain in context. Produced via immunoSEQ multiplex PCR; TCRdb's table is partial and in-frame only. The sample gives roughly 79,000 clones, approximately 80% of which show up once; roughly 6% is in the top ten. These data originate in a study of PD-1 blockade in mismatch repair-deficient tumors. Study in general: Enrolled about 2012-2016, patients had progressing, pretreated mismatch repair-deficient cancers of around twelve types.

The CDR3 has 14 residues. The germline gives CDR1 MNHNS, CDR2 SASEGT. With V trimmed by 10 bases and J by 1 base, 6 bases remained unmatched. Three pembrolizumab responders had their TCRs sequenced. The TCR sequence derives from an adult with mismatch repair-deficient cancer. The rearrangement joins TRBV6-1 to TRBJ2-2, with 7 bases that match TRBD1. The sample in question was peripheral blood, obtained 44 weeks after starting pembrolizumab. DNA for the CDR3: TGTGCCACAACCTGGGACAGGAACACCGGGGAGCTGTTTTTT. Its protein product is CATTWDRNTGELFF.